These T cell receptor beta chains were read from a single sample in a study of cytomegalovirus exposure and HLA in healthy donors. The method was immunoSEQ multiplex PCR; TCRdb's version includes in-frame clones alone and lacks a portion of them. Here the sample spans 150,000 to 200,000 clones, about 81% being singletons. Sequencing used PBMCs. Receptors originate from a girl aged 2 to 10 in good health and CMV-seropositive. Both conserved end residues are part of each CDR3. The order of the fields is V gene, CDR3 length, D gene, J gene, clone size, CDR3 protein, CDR3 DNA. The D gene is left open where the match is weak. The size entry is marked missing in some rows and otherwise reads once, few, many or a size class.

TRBV21-1	16	-	TRBJ1-1	-	CASSIRQGAENTEAFF	TGTGCCAGCAGCATCCGACAGGGGGCCGAAAACACTGAAGCTTTCTTT
TRBV7-6	12	-	TRBJ2-7	-	CASSLGEDEQYF	TGTGCCAGCAGCTTGGGGGAGGACGAGCAGTACTTC
TRBV7-3	12	-	TRBJ2-1	-	CASRTLRGEQFF	TGTGCCAGCAGGACTTTGCGTGGCGAGCAGTTCTTC
TRBV11-2	18	TRBD1	TRBJ2-2	-	CASSSRDRETPGTGELFF	TGTGCCAGCAGCTCCCGGGACAGAGAAACACCTGGGACCGGGGAGCTGTTTTTT
TRBV5-1	14	TRBD2	TRBJ2-1	-	CASRGAGGVNEQFF	TGCGCCAGCAGAGGGGCGGGAGGGGTCAATGAGCAGTTCTTC
TRBV30	13	TRBD1	TRBJ1-1	-	CAWSALGTGKAFF	TGTGCCTGGAGTGCCCTCGGGACAGGGAAAGCTTTCTTT
TRBV10-3	14	-	TRBJ2-1	-	CAISGVGDSNEQFF	TGTGCCATCAGTGGGGTCGGCGACTCCAATGAGCAGTTCTTC
TRBV14	13	-	TRBJ1-1	-	CASSQDLRSEAFF	TGTGCCAGCAGCCAAGACCTACGCTCTGAAGCTTTCTTT
TRBV30	15	TRBD1	TRBJ2-5	once	CAWSVPGGVRETQYF	TGTGCCTGGAGTGTACCAGGGGGTGTGCGAGAGACCCAGTACTTC
TRBV18	14	TRBD1	TRBJ1-5	few	CASSTKGADQPQHF	TGTGCCAGCTCAACTAAGGGGGCTGATCAGCCCCAGCATTTT
TRBV6-4	14	TRBD1	TRBJ2-1	few	CASSGGQGANEQFF	TGTGCCAGCAGTGGGGGACAGGGGGCCAATGAGCAGTTCTTC
TRBV25-1	13	-	TRBJ2-1	-	CASSDPWANEQFF	TGTGCCAGCAGTGACCCATGGGCCAATGAGCAGTTCTTC
TRBV6-1	13	TRBD1	TRBJ1-1	-	CASSVEPRDRPSF	TGTGCCAGCAGCGTAGAGCCTCGGGACAGACCATCCTTT
TRBV29-1	11	-	TRBJ2-5	-	CSVYRVETQYF	TGCAGCGTTTACAGGGTTGAGACCCAGTACTTC
TRBV5-1	14	-	TRBJ2-1	once	CASSLAGAHNEQFF	TGCGCCAGCAGCTTGGCGGGAGCCCACAATGAGCAGTTCTTC
TRBV15	14	-	TRBJ2-3	-	CATSSRLLTDTQYF	TGTGCCACCAGCAGCCGACTCCTCACAGATACGCAGTATTTT
TRBV28	18	TRBD2	TRBJ2-5	-	CASSLNLKAGGRVETQYF	TGTGCCAGCAGTTTAAATCTAAAGGCGGGAGGGCGTGTGGAGACCCAGTACTTC
TRBV19	13	-	TRBJ1-1	few	CASSTGGVTEAFF	TGTGCCAGTAGTACGGGGGGGGTAACTGAAGCTTTCTTT
TRBV28	12	-	TRBJ1-5	-	CATTGLGQPQHF	TGTGCCACAACAGGGTTGGGACAGCCCCAGCATTTT
TRBV2	14	TRBD1	TRBJ1-4	-	CASSLARGREKLFF	TGTGCCAGCAGTCTCGCCAGGGGGAGGGAAAAACTGTTTTTT
TRBV4-1	16	-	TRBJ2-7	-	CASSQGWWESSYEQYF	TGCGCCAGCAGCCAAGGTTGGTGGGAGAGCTCCTACGAGCAGTACTTC
TRBV28	13	-	TRBJ1-2	few	CASSLSGGTGYTF	TGTGCCAGCAGTTTGTCCGGGGGAACTGGCTACACCTTC
TRBV7-2	14	TRBD1	TRBJ2-7	once	CASSPQGQGFEQYF	TGTGCCAGCAGCCCTCAAGGACAGGGTTTCGAGCAGTACTTC
TRBV30	18	TRBD1	TRBJ2-3	-	CAWSPRGAGGYSTDTQYF	TGTGCCTGGAGTCCCCGTGGGGCAGGGGGTTATAGCACAGATACGCAGTATTTT
TRBV30	11	-	TRBJ1-1	once	CAWSVGTEAFF	TGTGCCTGGAGTGTCGGCACTGAAGCTTTCTTT
TRBV28	16	-	TRBJ2-6	-	CASSPWEVSGANVLTF	TGTGCCAGCAGTCCCTGGGAGGTCTCTGGGGCCAACGTCCTGACTTTC
TRBV5-6	16	-	TRBJ2-7	-	CASSLAGRPPTYEQYF	TGTGCCAGCAGCTTGGCCGGCAGGCCCCCTACCTACGAGCAGTACTTC
TRBV6-6	13	-	TRBJ1-4	-	CASSTPGDEKLFF	TGTGCCAGCAGTACCCCAGGGGATGAAAAACTGTTTTTT
TRBV6-1	14	-	TRBJ2-5	-	CASSERGGQETQYF	TGTGCCAGCAGTGAAAGGGGGGGCCAAGAGACCCAGTACTTC
TRBV7-2	14	TRBD2	TRBJ2-5	-	CASSRLAGEETQYF	TGTGCCAGCAGCCGACTAGCGGGAGAAGAGACCCAGTACTTC
TRBV6-1	13	TRBD1	TRBJ2-7	once	CASSEAVPGQRNF	TGTGCCAGCAGTGAAGCTGTTCCGGGACAGAGAAACTTC
TRBV29-1	14	-	TRBJ1-5	-	CSMEIRVLYQPQHF	TGCAGCATGGAGATCAGAGTTCTTTATCAGCCCCAGCATTTT
TRBV11-2	15	-	TRBJ2-1	once	CASSDQGLFYNEQFF	TGTGCCAGCAGCGATCAGGGTCTCTTCTACAATGAGCAGTTCTTC
TRBV5-1	13	-	TRBJ2-5	-	CASSRQAQETQYF	TGCGCCAGCAGCCGACAGGCGCAAGAGACCCAGTACTTC
TRBV18	19	TRBD1	TRBJ1-1	-	CASSLSGQGRFRVDTEAFF	TGTGCCAGCTCACTGTCAGGACAGGGTCGATTTCGGGTGGACACTGAAGCTTTCTTT
TRBV5-4	13	-	TRBJ2-3	-	CASSPREPDTQYF	TGTGCCAGCAGCCCACGAGAGCCAGATACGCAGTATTTT
TRBV4-1	17	-	TRBJ1-1	-	CASSVTGRRIQNTEAFF	TGCGCCAGCAGCGTAACAGGGAGACGGATTCAGAACACTGAAGCTTTCTTT